These T cell receptor beta chains were read from a single sample in a study of OX40 agonist ivuxolimab in advanced cancers. Profiling relied on immunoSEQ multiplex PCR, and the TCRdb table lists in-frame clones only, not all of them. The sample includes tens of thousands of clones, about 85% seen only once; the top ten take roughly 4.9%. The source material was CD4+ or CD8+ T cells sorted from blood, sampled in a trial of the OX40 agonist ivuxolimab. These receptors were taken from an adult with an advanced solid tumor such as melanoma, head and neck, liver or kidney cancer. Both conserved end residues are part of each CDR3. A D gene is named only where the DNA matches it firmly. Not every row has a clone size; where given, it reads once, few, many or a size class.

TRBV27	TRBD2	TRBJ2-1	once	CASSKLAGVSYNEQFF	TGTGCCAGCAGTAAACTAGCGGGAGTCTCCTACAATGAGCAGTTCTTC
TRBV9	.	TRBJ1-3	.	CASSVAWGGDAEF	TGTGCCAGCAGCGTAGCTTGGGGAGGGGACGCGGAGTTT
TRBV6-5	.	TRBJ1-1	.	CASSYKVNTEAFF	TGTGCCAGCAGTTACAAGGTGAACACTGAAGCTTTCTTT
TRBV18	TRBD1	TRBJ1-2	.	CASSAGQDYGYTF	TGTGCCAGCTCAGCCGGACAGGACTATGGCTACACCTTC
TRBV5-6	.	TRBJ1-1	.	CASTAGRMNTEAFF	TGTGCCAGCACCGCAGGACGGATGAACACTGAAGCTTTCTTT
TRBV5-4	.	TRBJ2-3	.	CASSGGSGSTDTQYF	TGTGCCAGCAGCGGGGGTAGCGGAAGCACAGATACGCAGTATTTT
TRBV6-5	.	TRBJ2-2	.	CASSYGLSAGELFF	TGTGCCAGCAGTTACGGACTATCGGCCGGGGAGCTGTTTTTT
TRBV4-3	.	TRBJ1-2	.	CASSPRQVDYGYTF	TGCGCCAGCAGCCCACGACAGGTCGACTATGGCTACACCTTC
TRBV6-6	.	TRBJ2-5	.	CATFPLQGEETQYF	TGTGCCACCTTTCCCCTACAGGGAGAAGAGACCCAGTACTTC
TRBV5-4	.	TRBJ1-2	few	CASSGEDGETFYGYTF	TGTGCCAGCAGCGGTGAGGACGGTGAGACTTTTTATGGCTACACCTTC
TRBV9	.	TRBJ2-1	.	CASSVFNSNEQFF	TGTGCCAGCAGCGTATTTAACAGCAATGAGCAGTTCTTC
TRBV18	.	TRBJ2-1	.	CASSQQLENEQFF	TGTGCCAGCTCACAGCAACTAGAGAATGAGCAGTTCTTC
TRBV6-1	.	TRBJ1-2	.	CASRKAGTGYGYTF	TGTGCCAGCCGTAAAGCCGGGACTGGCTATGGCTACACCTTC
TRBV11-3	.	TRBJ2-1	.	CASSLGGAQVNEQFF	TGTGCCAGCAGCTTAGGCGGGGCCCAAGTCAATGAGCAGTTCTTC
TRBV27	TRBD1	TRBJ2-6	once	CASRRDSSSGANVLTF	TGTGCCAGCAGGAGGGACAGCAGCTCTGGGGCCAACGTCCTGACTTTC
TRBV7-8	TRBD2	TRBJ2-3	.	CASSLGAGGGTDTQYF	TGTGCCAGCAGCTTAGGGGCGGGAGGTGGGACAGATACGCAGTATTTT
TRBV6-5	TRBD1	TRBJ1-2	.	CASRRPGQGHHGYTF	TGTGCCAGCAGGCGACCGGGACAGGGACATCATGGCTACACCTTC
TRBV11-2	.	TRBJ1-2	.	CASSLVPVNYGYTF	TGTGCCAGCAGCTTAGTTCCGGTAAACTATGGCTACACCTTC
TRBV7-9	.	TRBJ1-4	.	CASSLGQLSEKLFF	TGTGCCAGCAGCTTGGGTCAGCTGAGTGAAAAACTGTTTTTT
TRBV11-2	.	TRBJ2-2	once	CASSPHTGELFF	TGTGCCAGCAGCCCCCACACCGGGGAGCTGTTTTTT
TRBV12-5	.	TRBJ2-5	.	CASGLVNLPSETQYF	TGTGCTAGTGGTTTGGTAAACCTCCCATCGGAGACCCAGTACTTC
TRBV5-1	.	TRBJ1-4	few	CASSLEVMGSEKLFF	TGCGCCAGCAGCTTGGAGGTTATGGGTAGTGAAAAACTGTTTTTT
TRBV5-4	TRBD1	TRBJ2-3	few	CASSLEQGSDTQYF	TGTGCCAGCAGCTTGGAACAGGGGTCCGATACGCAGTATTTT
TRBV4-1	TRBD1	TRBJ2-2	once	CASSQGQGVGELFF	TGCGCCAGCAGCCAAGGACAGGGGGTCGGGGAGCTGTTTTTT
TRBV18	TRBD1	TRBJ1-1	once	CASSPGTGDTEAFF	TGTGCCAGCTCACCCGGGACAGGGGACACTGAAGCTTTCTTT
TRBV11-3	.	TRBJ2-5	once	CASSFSAGAQETQYF	TGTGCCAGCAGCTTCTCTGCAGGAGCCCAAGAGACCCAGTACTTC
TRBV6-4	TRBD2	TRBJ2-1	once	CASSLSGNSYNEQFF	TGTGCCAGCAGCTTGAGCGGGAACTCCTACAATGAGCAGTTCTTC
TRBV7-3	.	TRBJ1-6	.	CASSPGLANSPLHF	TGTGCCAGCAGCCCGGGTTTGGCAAATTCACCCCTCCACTTT
TRBV19	TRBD1	TRBJ1-6	.	CASGQGNSPLHF	TGTGCCAGTGGACAGGGGAATTCACCCCTCCACTTT
TRBV19	.	TRBJ1-2	.	CASSRGADNYGYTF	TGTGCCAGTAGTAGGGGGGCAGATAACTATGGCTACACCTTC
TRBV6-5	.	TRBJ1-1	.	CASSYNADTEAFF	TGTGCCAGCAGTTACAACGCGGACACTGAAGCTTTCTTT
TRBV2	.	TRBJ2-7	few	CASTTTGVYEQYF	TGTGCCAGCACGACAACCGGAGTCTACGAGCAGTACTTC
TRBV25-1	TRBD1	TRBJ1-2	.	CASSAPPGQGQNYGYTF	TGTGCCAGCAGTGCACCACCCGGGCAGGGACAGAACTATGGCTACACCTTC
TRBV5-1	TRBD2	TRBJ2-3	.	CASSLELAGGHADTQYF	TGCGCCAGCAGCTTGGAACTAGCGGGGGGGCATGCGGATACGCAGTATTTT
TRBV29-1	TRBD2	TRBJ2-5	few	CSARDYSRETQYF	TGCAGCGCTCGGGACTATTCGCGAGAGACCCAGTACTTC
TRBV5-1	.	TRBJ1-1	few	CASSFGQPNTEAFF	TGCGCCAGCAGCTTCGGCCAGCCCAACACTGAAGCTTTCTTT
TRBV7-9	TRBD1	TRBJ2-7	.	CASRDRGFEQYF	TGTGCCAGCCGGGACAGGGGCTTTGAGCAGTACTTC
TRBV7-9	.	TRBJ2-1	.	CASSLMGAGEDEQFF	TGTGCCAGCAGCCTGATGGGGGCGGGAGAGGATGAGCAGTTCTTC
TRBV25-1	TRBD1	TRBJ2-1	.	CASSDPGQGRTEQFF	TGTGCCAGCAGTGATCCGGGACAGGGTAGGACTGAGCAGTTCTTC
TRBV6-1	.	TRBJ1-2	.	CASSEIREGGYTF	TGTGCCAGCAGTGAGATCAGGGAAGGTGGCTACACCTTC
TRBV6-1	.	TRBJ1-2	.	CASRNYGYTF	TGTGCCAGCAGAAACTATGGCTACACCTTC
TRBV5-1	.	TRBJ2-1	.	CASSTGTTVYNEQFF	TGCGCCAGCAGCACCGGGACAACCGTCTACAATGAGCAGTTCTTC
TRBV2	TRBD1	TRBJ1-1	.	CASRETGSTEAFF	TGTGCCAGCAGGGAGACAGGGAGCACTGAAGCTTTCTTT
TRBV11-2	.	TRBJ1-4	.	CASQLWNEKLFF	TGTGCAAGCCAGCTTTGGAATGAAAAACTGTTTTTT
TRBV29-1	TRBD1	TRBJ2-7	.	CSGALTGPGEQYF	TGCAGCGGGGCTTTGACAGGGCCCGGGGAGCAGTACTTC
TRBV2	.	TRBJ1-5	.	CASGVEGGGQPQHF	TGTGCCAGCGGCGTGGAGGGTGGGGGTCAGCCCCAGCATTTT
TRBV18	.	TRBJ1-1	.	CASSGSQDTEAFF	TGTGCCAGCTCAGGCTCGCAGGACACTGAAGCTTTCTTT
TRBV4-1	.	TRBJ2-3	once	CASSQALDSTDTQYF	TGCGCCAGCAGCCAGGCCCTGGATAGCACAGATACGCAGTATTTT
TRBV9	TRBD1	TRBJ2-7	once	CASSVTGVSYEQYF	TGTGCCAGCAGCGTTACAGGGGTGTCCTACGAGCAGTACTTC
TRBV7-3	.	TRBJ1-1	.	CASSLNPGQGSEAFF	TGTGCCAGCAGCTTAAATCCGGGGCAGGGGAGTGAAGCTTTCTTT
TRBV5-6	.	TRBJ2-7	.	CASSLTREYEQYF	TGTGCCAGCAGCTTGACGAGGGAATACGAGCAGTACTTC
TRBV7-2	TRBD2	TRBJ2-3	.	CATNEAGVHITQYF	TGTGCCACCAACGAGGCGGGAGTACATATAACGCAGTATTTT
TRBV2	TRBD1	TRBJ2-7	.	CASREGTGNAYEQYF	TGTGCCAGCAGGGAAGGGACAGGGAACGCCTACGAGCAGTACTTC
TRBV19	TRBD2	TRBJ2-3	few	CASTGTSGGADTQYF	TGTGCCAGTACCGGGACTAGCGGGGGGGCAGATACGCAGTATTTT